This T cell receptor (beta chain) was found in a study of blood T cell repertoires in COVID-19. V trimming: 7 bases; J trimming: 4 bases; junction bases outside the gene matches: 10. The germline V gene encodes CDR1 LGHNT and CDR2 FRNRAP. The length of the CDR3 is 14 residues. Clones were sequenced by immunoSEQ multiplex PCR, and TCRdb holds only the in-frame ones, with some missing. The sample comprises about 56,000 clones, around 77% of which are singletons, and roughly 4.9% rests with the top ten. One Seattle source followed patients from active infection through their disease course. This receptor was taken from a woman between 70 and 85 years old with COVID-19, enrolled during active disease. The V gene is TRBV12-5, the J gene TRBJ2-7; 7 bases agree with TRBD1. Sample: peripheral blood. CDR3 in amino acids: CASVQGGRGYEQYF. The CDR3 bases are TGTGCTAGTGTCCAAGGGGGCAGAGGGTACGAGCAGTACTTC.